This TCR beta chain was observed in a study of T-cell reconstitution after alpha-beta-depleted transplantation in children. Study-wide results and caveats: The study reportedly traced alpha-beta T cells about two months after transplant to several hundred expanded graft clones. From surviving recipient T cells and thymic progenitors came the high day-60 TCRbeta diversity observed in some patients.

Unique molecular identifiers tagged the TCRbeta library. Via MiXCR, TCRdb re-called the PCR reads, giving one row per CDR3 protein. The repertoire holds about 980,000 distinct CDR3 sequences, with around 30% as singletons. Details on this clonotype: Its antigen is currently unknown.

This TCR was recovered from a boy under three years old who had a stem cell transplant for SCID, so the T cells may come from the graft donor. Sequenced material: PBMCs, mostly from graft donor cells, taken 360 days after TCRalphabeta/CD19-depleted stem cell transplant.

In DNA, the CDR3 is TGTGCCATCAGTGTTCAGGGCACAGATACGCAGTATTTT. Protein product: CAISVQGTDTQYF. J is TRBJ2-3 and V is TRBV10-3, with D hard to call. The CDR3 runs to 13 residues. V was trimmed by 4 bases and J by 1 base, leaving 6 bases between them. From germline, CDR1 is ENHRY and CDR2 SYGVKD.